This T cell receptor beta chain was documented in a study of OX40 agonist ivuxolimab in advanced cancers. Some clones are missing from TCRdb's copy, which holds only in-frame ones; the method was immunoSEQ multiplex PCR. The table has about 94,000 clones, over 75% seen once. The CDR3 extends over 16 amino acids. V was pared by 4 bases and J by 1 base, with 5 bases of the junction left unmatched. In germline, CDR1 is SGHDN, CDR2 FVKESK. The clonotype was recovered from an adult with an advanced solid tumor such as melanoma, head and neck, liver or kidney cancer. This sequence joins TRBV14 and TRBJ2-2; 8 positions agree with TRBD1. The specimen comprised CD4+ or CD8+ T cells sorted from blood, sampled in a trial of the OX40 agonist ivuxolimab. The CDR3 nucleotides are TGTGCCAGCAGCCCCAGGACAGGGATGAACACCGGGGAGCTGTTTTTT. This sequence encodes CASSPRTGMNTGELFF.